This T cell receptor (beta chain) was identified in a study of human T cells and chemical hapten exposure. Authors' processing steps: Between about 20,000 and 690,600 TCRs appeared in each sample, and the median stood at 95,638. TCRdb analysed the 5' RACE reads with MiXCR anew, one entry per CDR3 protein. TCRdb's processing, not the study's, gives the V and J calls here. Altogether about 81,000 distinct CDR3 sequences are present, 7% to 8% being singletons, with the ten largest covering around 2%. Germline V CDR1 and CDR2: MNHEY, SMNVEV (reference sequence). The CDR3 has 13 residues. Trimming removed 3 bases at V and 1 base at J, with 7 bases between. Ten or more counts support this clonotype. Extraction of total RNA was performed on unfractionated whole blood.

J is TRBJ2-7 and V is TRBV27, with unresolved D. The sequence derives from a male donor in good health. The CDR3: CASSLTDSYEQYF. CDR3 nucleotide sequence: TGTGCCAGCAGTTTGACTGATTCCTACGAGCAGTACTTC.